Shown below are 3 T cell receptor beta chains from a single sample sequenced in a study of Ad26.COV2.S vaccination and SARS-CoV-2 variants. The table came from immunoSEQ multiplex PCR; TCRdb's copy has only in-frame clones and leaves some out. In the table there are about 94,000 clones, 82% of which are singletons. The sequencing here drew on peripheral blood, taken after recovery from COVID-19. These receptors were obtained from a human donor who had recovered from COVID-19.

This CDR3 reads CASRPSGNTEAFF. The CDR3 DNA reads as TGCGCCAGCAGGCCTTCAGGGAACACTGAAGCTTTCTTT. The genes are TRBV5-1 and TRBJ1-1; D uncertain. V lost 5 bases, J lost 1 base, and 9 bases lay in between. Germline V gene data show CDR1 as SGHRS and CDR2 as YFSETQ. The CDR3 sequence is 13 residues long.

The chain has TRBV27 and TRBJ2-4; TRBD2 aligns across 9 bases. The length of the CDR3 is 16 residues. Germline V lookup: CDR1 MNHEY, CDR2 SMNVEV (reference sequence). V shed 4 bases and J 1 base; nucleotides not matched to a gene: 5. The DNA for the CDR3 is TGTGCCAGCAGTTCGGCGGGAGGGCCGGCCAAAAACATTCAGTACTTC. Amino acids: CASSSAGGPAKNIQYF.

This clone showed up just a few times. The chain uses TRBV28 and TRBJ2-7, with TRBD1 identical over 9 bases. V shed 2 bases, J shed 5 bases, and the junction held 10 bases outside the gene matches. This CDR3 spans 16 amino acids. Germline-derived CDR1 and CDR2 are MDHEN and SYDVKM. The CDR3 bases are TGTGCCAGCAGTTTAAGTAGTGGACAGGGGTATAACGAGCAGTACTTC. Translating gives CASSLSSGQGYNEQYF.